This T cell receptor beta chain was captured by sequencing in a study of regulatory dendritic cells for organ transplantation. Sorted T cells were CFSE-labeled and cultured four to five days with allogeneic regulatory or mature dendritic cells at 1:10. Naive CD45RA+ and memory CD45RO+ CD4+ or CD8+ T cells were FACS-sorted. This CDR3 is 13 amino acids long. The V end lost 10 bases, the J end lost 1 base, and 13 bases lay between the germline ends. Germline assignment: CDR1 SNHLY and CDR2 FYNNEI. Study-wide points: Between individuals, the alloreactive memory CD8+ T cell pool differed considerably. Of resting T cell subsets, memory CD8+ had the most alloreactive clonotypes. Memory CD8+ clonal expansion seemed more limited with regulatory than mature dendritic cells.

Using immunoSEQ multiplex PCR, the repertoire was profiled, and TCRdb retains in-frame clones only, with some absent. The table includes 15,000 to 20,000 clones, under 80% detected once. This clone was detected only a few times. What it binds is unknown. This sequence joins TRBV2 and TRBJ1-1, with D unclear. The receptor was derived from a human donor in good health. The sample comprised memory CD4+ T cells from blood cultured with regulatory dendritic cells. The subset was: CD45RO+ memory T cells. The CDR3 is CATGTEGNTEAFF. The CDR3 DNA reads as TGTGCCACAGGAACGGAAGGGAACACTGAAGCTTTCTTT.